This entry lists 13 T cell receptor beta chains sequenced from one sample in a study of control samples from healthy donors and cancer patients. Repertoires were generated with immunoSEQ multiplex PCR, while TCRdb's copy carries only in-frame clones and drops some. Of tens of thousands of clones detected, roughly 90% appear once; the ten largest clones hold about 1.7%. Sequencing was carried out using PBMCs. The receptors shown here come from a middle-aged man with colorectal cancer.

J is TRBJ2-5 and V is TRBV11-1; no definite D call. CDR1 is SGHAT and CDR2 is FQDESV in the germline V gene (reference sequence). The CDR3 totals 12 residues. Trimming took off 1 base at V and 5 bases at J, with 5 bases between the two ends. CDR3 sequence: CASSLGFETQYF. CDR3 nucleotides: TGTGCCAGCAGCTTAGGCTTTGAGACCCAGTACTTC.

The V and J genes are TRBV6-6 and TRBJ2-1; D may be TRBD2 (6 bases). V was shortened by 6 bases and J by 6 bases, with 21 bases between the two germline ends. The CDR3 has 16 residues. Germline CDR1 MNHNY, CDR2 SVGAGI (reference sequence). DNA of the CDR3: TGTGCCAGCAGGCCAACCGGGACTCGGGGAGCCAATGAGCAGTTCTTC. Residues: CASRPTGTRGANEQFF.

The gene calls are TRBV7-2 and TRBJ2-2; D is unclear. The V and J ends lost 3 bases and 7 bases respectively, with 9 bases between them. CDR3 length equals 13 residues. The germline CDR1 and CDR2 sequences are SGHTA and FQGNSA. The CDR3 loop is CASSFRANGELFF. CDR3 coding DNA: TGTGCCAGCAGCTTTCGGGCGAACGGGGAGCTGTTTTTT.

The gene calls are TRBV5-4 and TRBJ1-3, with D hard to call. CDR3 length equals 15 residues. Germline CDR1 SGHNT, CDR2 YYREEE (reference sequence). V was clipped by 0 bases and J by 7 bases, with 14 bases between them. This CDR3 is CASSLAADLRNTIYF. Here the CDR3 DNA reads TGTGCCAGCAGCTTGGCCGCGGACCTACGGAACACCATATATTTT.

The chain uses TRBV5-5 and TRBJ2-5; possible D gene TRBD1, 6 bases. V was pared by 2 bases and J by 2 bases, with 13 bases between. There are 15 residues in the CDR3. Germline loops: CDR1 SGHKS, CDR2 YYEKEE (reference sequence). CDR3 in DNA: TGTGCCAGCAGCTTTACAGGGTCCCCTCAAGAGACCCAGTACTTC. Translating gives CASSFTGSPQETQYF.

The chain uses TRBV6-5 and TRBJ2-5; TRBD2 might be the D (6 bases). The germline gives CDR1 MNHEY, CDR2 SVGAGI. The CDR3 spans 14 residues. The V and J ends lost 6 bases and 1 base respectively, with 12 bases between them. The CDR3 DNA sequence: TGTGCCAGCAGCCGTGGAGGGTCCCAAGAGACCCAGTACTTC. It codes for CASSRGGSQETQYF.

This sequence joins TRBV5-1 and TRBJ2-7, with 8 bases aligning to TRBD2. The ends lost 0 bases at V and 3 bases at J; junction bases unmatched: 2. This CDR3 comprises 14 residues. Looked up from germline, CDR1 is SGHRS and CDR2 is YFSETQ. In nucleotides, the CDR3 is TGCGCCAGCAGCTTGGCGAGCGGGGGCTACGAGCAGTACTTC. It yields the protein CASSLASGGYEQYF.

The chain couples TRBV5-6 to TRBJ1-3; a weak D match, TRBD1 (6 bases). The length of the CDR3 is 16 residues. Trimming took 1 base from V and 0 from J, leaving 11 bases between them. Germline V gives CDR1 SGHDT, CDR2 YYEEEE. CDR3 sequence reads: CASSLIDRLSGNTIYF. CDR3 sequence (DNA): TGTGCCAGCAGCTTGATAGACAGGCTCTCTGGAAACACCATATATTTT.

The table lists this clone with a count of one. The chain has TRBV5-4 and TRBJ2-3, with 8 bases that match TRBD2. The CDR3 has 14 amino acids. Germline lookup yields CDR1 SGHNT and CDR2 YYREEE (reference sequence). V shed 2 bases, J shed 1 base, and the junction held 0 bases outside the gene matches. As DNA, the CDR3 is TGTGCCAGCAGCTTCGGGGGGGGCACAGATACGCAGTATTTT. It encodes CASSFGGGTDTQYF. Full variable domain (remainder filled in from reference TRBV5-4 and TRBJ2-3): ETGVTQSPTHLIKTRGQQVTLRCSSQSGHNTVSWYQQALGQGPQFIFQYYREEENGRGNFPPRFSGLQFPNYSSELNVNALELDDSALYLCASSFGGGTDTQYFGPGTRLTVL.

This rearrangement joins TRBV25-1 to TRBJ1-5; no clear D. V was pared by 3 bases and J by 4 bases, with 10 bases between. CDR3 length: 14 residues. Germline CDR1 is MGHDK and CDR2 is SYGVNS. The CDR3 loop is CASSDSDGNQPQHF. The CDR3 bases are TGTGCCAGCAGTGATAGTGACGGGAATCAGCCCCAGCATTTT. The full variable domain, completed using reference TRBV25-1 and TRBJ1-5, is EADIYQTPRYLVIGTGKKITLECSQTMGHDKMYWYQQDPGMELHLIHYSYGVNSTEKGDLSSESTVSRIRTEHFPLTLESARPSHTSQYLCASSDSDGNQPQHFGDGTRLSIL.

This chain connects TRBV12-3 or TRBV12-4 to TRBJ1-1; D gene ambiguous. The CDR3 spans 13 residues. The germline V and J ends were trimmed by 3 bases and 1 base, with 6 bases remaining between them. Written as DNA, the CDR3 is TGTGCCAGCAGTTTTAGAGAGAACACTGAAGCTTTCTTT. Amino acids: CASSFRENTEAFF.

The chain recombines TRBV5-1 with TRBJ2-1; TRBD1 matches at 7 bases. Per the germline V gene, CDR1 is SGHRS and CDR2 is YFSETQ. The junction had 9 bases not matched to a gene; V was cut back by 4 bases and J by 2 bases. The CDR3 has 16 amino acids. CDR3 sequence (DNA): TGCGCCAGCAGCCCCGAGGGACAGCCTCCCTACAATGAGCAGTTCTTC. The encoded protein is CASSPEGQPPYNEQFF.

V gene TRBV5-1 combines with J gene TRBJ1-6; 9 nucleotides agree with TRBD1. From germline, CDR1 is SGHRS and CDR2 YFSETQ. This CDR3 has 14 residues. V trimming: 4 bases; J trimming: 10 bases; junction bases outside the gene matches: 6. The CDR3, as DNA: TGCGCCAGCAGCCGGGACAGGGACGGATCACCCCTCCACTTT. Encoded protein: CASSRDRDGSPLHF.